This TCR beta chain stems from a study of blood T cell repertoires in COVID-19. Overall study context: COVID-19 samples collected from the United States, Italy and Spain covered acute and convalescent phases. From T cells, B-cell-depleted T cells, or PBMCs came the material, which was cDNA or gDNA.

Authors' methods: Reference gene primer amplification gave estimated nucleated cell counts. Clones were read by immunoSEQ multiplex PCR, and TCRdb kept only the in-frame ones, dropping some. The DNA gave D and trimming, while V, J and clone size come from that table. Of about 110,000 clones in the sample, nearly 80% are singletons; the top ten hold roughly 17%. There are 16 residues in the CDR3. The germline gives CDR1 LNHDA, CDR2 SQIVND (reference sequence). V gave up 6 bases and J gave up 3 bases; unmatched junction bases: 13. Input material: peripheral blood. The V and J genes are TRBV19 and TRBJ1-2; 7 bases align to TRBD1. The TCR was taken from an elderly woman with active or convalescent COVID-19. CDR3 DNA sequence: TGTGCCAGTAGGCCCGTCCGACAGGGAGTGGACTATGGCTACACCTTC. It yields the protein CASRPVRQGVDYGYTF.